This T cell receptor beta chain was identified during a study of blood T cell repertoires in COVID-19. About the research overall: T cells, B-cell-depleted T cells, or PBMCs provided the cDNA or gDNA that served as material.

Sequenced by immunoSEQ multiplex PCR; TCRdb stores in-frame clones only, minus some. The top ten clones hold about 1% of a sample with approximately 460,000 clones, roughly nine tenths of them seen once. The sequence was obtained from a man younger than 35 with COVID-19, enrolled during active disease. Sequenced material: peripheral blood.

The CDR3: CASSPGGYEQYF. The DNA of the CDR3 is TGTGCCAGCAGTCCAGGGGGCTACGAGCAGTACTTC. The gene calls are TRBV27 and TRBJ2-7, with 7 positions matching TRBD1. This CDR3 spans 12 amino acids. The V and J ends lost 5 bases and 3 bases, in that order; junction bases with no gene match: 1. CDR1 MNHEY and CDR2 SMNVEV come from the germline V gene (reference sequence).